At least ten counts were recorded for the clone carrying this T cell receptor (beta chain). Antigen: not known. CDR1 is DFQATT and CDR2 is SNEGSKA in the germline V gene (reference sequence). V lost 5 bases and J 3 bases, leaving 15 bases between the germline ends. The CDR3 is made up of 14 amino acids. This sample is drawn from a study of T-cell reconstitution after alpha-beta-depleted transplantation in children. General study points: Several hundred graft clones that had expanded were reportedly the source of alpha-beta T cells about two months after transplant.

It was with unique molecular identifiers that the TCRbeta library was prepared. TCRdb re-called the PCR reads through MiXCR, storing one row per CDR3 protein. The repertoire holds 600,000 to 800,000 distinct CDR3 sequences, with approximately 14% as singletons. The V and J genes are TRBV20-1 and TRBJ2-3; D unresolved. This specimen was PBMCs, taken before TCRalphabeta/CD19-depleted stem cell transplant. This clonotype originated in a girl aged 2 to 9 with congenital amegakaryocytic thrombocytopenia, due to receive a stem cell transplant. The CDR3: CSAQELKPTDTQYF. CDR3 nucleotides: TGCAGTGCTCAAGAACTGAAACCTACAGATACGCAGTATTTT.